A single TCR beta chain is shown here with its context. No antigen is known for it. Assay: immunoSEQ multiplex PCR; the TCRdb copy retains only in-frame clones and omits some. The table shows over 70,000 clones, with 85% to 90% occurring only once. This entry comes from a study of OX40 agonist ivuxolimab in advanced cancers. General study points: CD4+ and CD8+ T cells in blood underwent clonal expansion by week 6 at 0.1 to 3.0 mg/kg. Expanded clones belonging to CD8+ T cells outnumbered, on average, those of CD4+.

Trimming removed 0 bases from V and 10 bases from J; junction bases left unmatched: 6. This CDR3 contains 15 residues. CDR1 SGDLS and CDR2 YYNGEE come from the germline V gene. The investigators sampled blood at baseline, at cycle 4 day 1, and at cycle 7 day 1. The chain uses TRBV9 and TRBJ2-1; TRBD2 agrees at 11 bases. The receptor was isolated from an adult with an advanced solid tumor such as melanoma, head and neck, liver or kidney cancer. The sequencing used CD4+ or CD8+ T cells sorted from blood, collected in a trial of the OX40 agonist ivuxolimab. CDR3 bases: TGTGCCAGCAGCGTAGTTAGCGGGGGGGCCGAAGAGCAGTTCTTC. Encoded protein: CASSVVSGGAEEQFF.